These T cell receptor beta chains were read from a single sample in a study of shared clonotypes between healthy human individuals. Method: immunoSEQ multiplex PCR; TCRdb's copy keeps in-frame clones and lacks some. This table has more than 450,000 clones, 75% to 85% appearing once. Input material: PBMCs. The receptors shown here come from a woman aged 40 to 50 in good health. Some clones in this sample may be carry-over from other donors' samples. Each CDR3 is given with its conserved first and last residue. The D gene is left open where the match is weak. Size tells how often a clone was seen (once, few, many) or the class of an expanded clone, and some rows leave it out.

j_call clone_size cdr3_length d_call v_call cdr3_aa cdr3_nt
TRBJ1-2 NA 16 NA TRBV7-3 CASSQFTPRQGDGYTF TGTGCCAGCAGCCAATTTACCCCCAGGCAGGGAGATGGCTACACCTTC
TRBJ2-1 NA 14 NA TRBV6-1 CASSEVKGVYEQFF TGTGCCAGCAGTGAAGTAAAGGGAGTCTATGAGCAGTTCTTC
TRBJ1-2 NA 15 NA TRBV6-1 CASSEVGGTVEGYTF TGTGCCAGCAGTGAAGTGGGGGGGACGGTCGAAGGCTACACCTTC
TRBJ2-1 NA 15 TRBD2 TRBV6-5 CASSPSGLVYNEQFF TGTGCCAGCTCACCGTCCGGACTAGTCTACAATGAGCAGTTCTTC
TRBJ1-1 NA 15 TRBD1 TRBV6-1 CASSDRGRVGTEAFF TGTGCCAGCAGTGATAGGGGGCGCGTAGGGACTGAAGCTTTCTTT
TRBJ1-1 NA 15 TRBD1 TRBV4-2 CASSQVTGVDTEAFF TGTGCCAGCAGCCAAGTGACAGGGGTTGACACTGAAGCTTTCTTT
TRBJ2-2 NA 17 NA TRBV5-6 CASSLVGPVSNTGELFF TGTGCCAGCAGCTTGGTAGGGCCCGTATCGAACACCGGGGAGCTGTTTTTT
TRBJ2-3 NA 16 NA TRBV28 CASSFLVWGDTDTQYF TGTGCCAGCAGTTTTTTGGTGTGGGGAGACACAGATACGCAGTATTTT
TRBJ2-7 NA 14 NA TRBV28 CASSLSGQAYEQYF TGTGCCAGCAGTTTATCCGGGCAGGCCTACGAGCAGTACTTC
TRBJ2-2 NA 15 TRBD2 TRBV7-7 CASSQLAGDTGELFF TGTGCTAGCAGCCAACTAGCGGGAGACACCGGGGAGCTGTTTTTT
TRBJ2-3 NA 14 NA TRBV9 CASSARGSADTQYF TGTGCCAGCAGCGCCCGGGGCTCGGCAGATACGCAGTATTTT
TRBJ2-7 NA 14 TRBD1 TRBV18 CASSVTGSDYEQYF TGTGCCAGCTCTGTGACAGGGTCCGACTACGAGCAGTACTTC
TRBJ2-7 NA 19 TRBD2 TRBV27 CASSPGGWTSGRNRYEQYF TGTGCCAGCAGTCCCGGGGGATGGACTAGCGGGCGGAACCGCTACGAGCAGTACTTC
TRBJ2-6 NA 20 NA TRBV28 CASSLWAGPSSSSGANVLTF TGTGCCAGCAGTTTATGGGCAGGTCCCTCATCGAGCTCTGGGGCCAACGTCCTGACTTTC
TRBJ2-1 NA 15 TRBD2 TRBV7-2 CASSLAGGRGNEQFF TGTGCCAGCAGCTTAGCCGGCGGGAGGGGCAATGAGCAGTTCTTC
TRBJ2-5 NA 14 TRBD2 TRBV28 CASRGTSGSKTQYF TGTGCCAGCAGAGGGACTAGCGGGAGTAAGACCCAGTACTTC
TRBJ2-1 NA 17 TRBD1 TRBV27 CASSLAGAGGTYNEQFF TGTGCCAGCAGTTTAGCTGGGGCAGGGGGAACCTACAATGAGCAGTTCTTC
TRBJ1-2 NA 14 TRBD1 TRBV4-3 CASSHGQGQDGYTF TGCGCCAGCAGCCACGGACAGGGACAGGATGGCTACACCTTC
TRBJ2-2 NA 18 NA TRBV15 CATTLGLSGTFNTGELFF TGTGCCACCACCCTCGGTCTTAGCGGAACTTTTAACACCGGGGAGCTGTTTTTT
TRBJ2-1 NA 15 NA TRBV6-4 CASSDSFLGAGEQFF TGTGCCAGCAGTGACTCGTTCCTAGGAGCGGGTGAGCAGTTCTTC
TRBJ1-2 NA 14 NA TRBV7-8 CASSLGQTDYGYTF TGTGCCAGCAGCTTAGGACAGACAGACTATGGCTACACCTTC
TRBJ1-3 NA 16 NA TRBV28 CASRPPGSPGFNTIYF TGTGCCAGCAGACCTCCGGGAAGCCCAGGATTTAACACCATATATTTT
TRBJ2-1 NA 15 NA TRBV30 CAWTFGTSTSNEQFF TGTGCCTGGACTTTTGGCACTAGCACATCCAATGAGCAGTTCTTC
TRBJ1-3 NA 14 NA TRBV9 CASSVLSSGNTIYF TGTGCCAGCAGCGTCCTGAGCTCTGGAAACACCATATATTTT
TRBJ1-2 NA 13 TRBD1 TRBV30 CAWSQGANYGYTF TGTGCCTGGAGCCAGGGGGCCAACTATGGCTACACCTTC
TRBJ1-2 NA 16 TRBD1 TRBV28 CASSPSHRGATYGYTF TGTGCCAGCAGTCCCTCCCACAGGGGCGCAACGTATGGCTACACCTTC
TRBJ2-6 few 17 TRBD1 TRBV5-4 CASSPPGQVGGANVLTF TGTGCCAGCAGCCCCCCCGGACAGGTTGGAGGGGCCAACGTCCTGACTTTC